This is a list of T cell receptor beta chains from one sample in a study of blood T cell repertoires in COVID-19. Clones were read by immunoSEQ multiplex PCR, and TCRdb kept only the in-frame ones, dropping some. The sample contains almost 350,000 clones, 88% of which appear only once. Sequenced sample: PBMCs or T cells enriched from blood (not recorded which). These TCRs come from a woman aged 25 to 39 who had been exposed to COVID-19. The CDR3 runs from the conserved cysteine through the conserved F or W. The order of the fields is V gene, J gene, clone size, D gene, CDR3 DNA, CDR3 protein. The D gene is left open where the match is weak. Clone size is stated in some rows and not others, as once, few, many or a class when expanded.

v_call: TRBV9
j_call: TRBJ1-2
clone_size: -
d_call: -
cdr3_nt: TGTGCCAGCAGCGTAGCTACACAGCATGGCTACACCTTC
cdr3_aa: CASSVATQHGYTF

v_call: TRBV3-1/TRBV3-2
j_call: TRBJ1-5
clone_size: once
d_call: -
cdr3_nt: TGTGCCAGCACCCTAAGGGGGGAGGGGAGAGGGGTTAGCAATCAGCCCCAGCATTTT
cdr3_aa: CASTLRGEGRGVSNQPQHF

v_call: TRBV27
j_call: TRBJ1-1
clone_size: -
d_call: TRBD1
cdr3_nt: TGTGCCAGCAGTACAAGAGCCTCAGGGGGCCCGGCTTTCTTT
cdr3_aa: CASSTRASGGPAFF

v_call: TRBV2
j_call: TRBJ2-1
clone_size: -
d_call: -
cdr3_nt: TGTGCCAGCAAGTTTCCCAGCTCCTACAATGAGCAGTTCTTC
cdr3_aa: CASKFPSSYNEQFF

v_call: TRBV11-3
j_call: TRBJ2-2
clone_size: -
d_call: TRBD1
cdr3_nt: TGTGCCAGCAGCCCCAGACAGGGGTACACCGGGGAGCTGTTTTTT
cdr3_aa: CASSPRQGYTGELFF

v_call: TRBV2
j_call: TRBJ1-2
clone_size: few
d_call: TRBD1
cdr3_nt: TGTGCCAGCAGGGCACTCCCGGGACAGCTGAACTATGGCTACACCTTC
cdr3_aa: CASRALPGQLNYGYTF

v_call: TRBV4-2
j_call: TRBJ1-1
clone_size: -
d_call: -
cdr3_nt: TGTGCCAGCAGCCAAAGAGGGGGTACGAACACTGAAGCTTTCTTT
cdr3_aa: CASSQRGGTNTEAFF

v_call: TRBV10-3
j_call: TRBJ1-4
clone_size: -
d_call: -
cdr3_nt: TGTGCCATCAGCACGGGACACCGAAATGAAAAACTGTTTTTT
cdr3_aa: CAISTGHRNEKLFF

v_call: TRBV7-8
j_call: TRBJ1-1
clone_size: -
d_call: -
cdr3_nt: TGTGCCAGCAGCTCGGGTGTGAACACTGAAGCTTTCTTT
cdr3_aa: CASSSGVNTEAFF

v_call: TRBV4-1
j_call: TRBJ2-7
clone_size: -
d_call: TRBD2
cdr3_nt: TGCGCCAGCAGCCAAGAAGGCGGGAGGGCCAGATTGCTCCGTGGCGAGCAGTACTTC
cdr3_aa: CASSQEGGRARLLRGEQYF

v_call: TRBV27
j_call: TRBJ2-5
clone_size: -
d_call: TRBD1
cdr3_nt: TGTGCCAGCAGTTTAGCGGGACAGGGTCTGGGTGCGGGGACCCAGTACTTC
cdr3_aa: CASSLAGQGLGAGTQYF

v_call: TRBV3-1/TRBV3-2
j_call: TRBJ2-1
clone_size: -
d_call: TRBD2
cdr3_nt: TGTGCCAGCAGCCACTTATTAGCGGGAGGGTACAATGAGCAGTTCTTC
cdr3_aa: CASSHLLAGGYNEQFF

v_call: TRBV7-3
j_call: TRBJ2-3
clone_size: -
d_call: -
cdr3_nt: TGTGCCAGCAGCAAACAGGGTATTAGCACAGATACGCAGTATTTT
cdr3_aa: CASSKQGISTDTQYF

v_call: TRBV5-1
j_call: TRBJ2-1
clone_size: -
d_call: TRBD2
cdr3_nt: TGCGCCAGCAGCTCGGGACTAGCGGGAGGGCCTAAGGATGAGCAGTTCTTC
cdr3_aa: CASSSGLAGGPKDEQFF

v_call: TRBV19
j_call: TRBJ2-7
clone_size: once
d_call: -
cdr3_nt: TGTGCCAGTAGTATTCTTTTTAGGGCAGGGAACTCGGAGGAGCAGTACTTC
cdr3_aa: CASSILFRAGNSEEQYF

v_call: TRBV29-1
j_call: TRBJ2-6
clone_size: -
d_call: -
cdr3_nt: TGCAGCGTTGAAAACGACTCCGGGGCCAACGTCCTGACTTTC
cdr3_aa: CSVENDSGANVLTF

v_call: TRBV18
j_call: TRBJ2-7
clone_size: -
d_call: -
cdr3_nt: TGTGCCAGCTCACCCGGGACTCCAACCTACGAGCAGTACTTC
cdr3_aa: CASSPGTPTYEQYF

v_call: TRBV2
j_call: TRBJ2-2
clone_size: -
d_call: -
cdr3_nt: TGTGCCAGCAGTCGCGGCCTTTGGAAATCGGCCGGGGAGCTGTTTTTT
cdr3_aa: CASSRGLWKSAGELFF

v_call: TRBV18
j_call: TRBJ1-2
clone_size: -
d_call: -
cdr3_nt: TGTGCCAGCTCCCTGGACAGAATCAAAATCTATGGCTACACCTTC
cdr3_aa: CASSLDRIKIYGYTF

v_call: TRBV11-2
j_call: TRBJ1-1
clone_size: -
d_call: -
cdr3_nt: TGTGCCAGCAGCCGACAGAGAGACACTGAAGCTTTCTTT
cdr3_aa: CASSRQRDTEAFF

v_call: TRBV5-1
j_call: TRBJ1-1
clone_size: -
d_call: -
cdr3_nt: TGCGCCAGCAGCTTTGGGGGCCTGAACACTGAAGCTTTCTTT
cdr3_aa: CASSFGGLNTEAFF

v_call: TRBV12-3/TRBV12-4
j_call: TRBJ1-1
clone_size: -
d_call: TRBD1
cdr3_nt: TGTGCCAGCAGTTCCCACAGGGGAGCTTTCTTT
cdr3_aa: CASSSHRGAFF

v_call: TRBV7-2
j_call: TRBJ2-7
clone_size: -
d_call: -
cdr3_nt: TGTGCCAGCAGCCTCTCCTACGAGCAGTACTTC
cdr3_aa: CASSLSYEQYF

v_call: TRBV2
j_call: TRBJ2-5
clone_size: -
d_call: -
cdr3_nt: TGTGCCAGCAGTTGGGACCAGGGGAGACAAGAGACCCAGTACTTC
cdr3_aa: CASSWDQGRQETQYF

v_call: TRBV10-3
j_call: TRBJ1-4
clone_size: -
d_call: TRBD1
cdr3_nt: TGTGCCATCAGCCTGGACAGGGGAACTAATGAAAAACTGTTTTTT
cdr3_aa: CAISLDRGTNEKLFF

v_call: TRBV27
j_call: TRBJ2-7
clone_size: -
d_call: TRBD2
cdr3_nt: TGTGCCAGCAGTTTAAAGGCTAGCGGGAAACGGTACGAGCAGTACTTC
cdr3_aa: CASSLKASGKRYEQYF

v_call: TRBV7-9
j_call: TRBJ2-7
clone_size: -
d_call: -
cdr3_nt: TGTGCCAGCAGTAAAGTGGGGGCACCCTACGAGCAGTACTTC
cdr3_aa: CASSKVGAPYEQYF

v_call: TRBV24-1
j_call: TRBJ2-1
clone_size: -
d_call: TRBD2
cdr3_nt: TGTGCCACCAGTATCGGTGCGGGGGGCTACAATGAGCAGTTCTTC
cdr3_aa: CATSIGAGGYNEQFF

v_call: TRBV21-1
j_call: TRBJ2-1
clone_size: -
d_call: -
cdr3_nt: TGTGCCAGCAGCAAATTGCGGGAGCCGCCCTCCCATGAGCAGTTCTTC
cdr3_aa: CASSKLREPPSHEQFF

v_call: TRBV10-2
j_call: TRBJ2-1
clone_size: -
d_call: TRBD2
cdr3_nt: TGCGCCAGCAGAGACCTAGCGGGGGGGTCCTACAATGAGCAGTTCTTC
cdr3_aa: CASRDLAGGSYNEQFF

v_call: TRBV5-6
j_call: TRBJ1-1
clone_size: -
d_call: -
cdr3_nt: TGTGCCAGCAGCTTGGCCTTGGGGGGGAACACTGAAGCTTTCTTT
cdr3_aa: CASSLALGGNTEAFF

v_call: TRBV3-1/TRBV3-2
j_call: TRBJ2-7
clone_size: -
d_call: TRBD2
cdr3_nt: TGTGCCAGCAGCCAAGAGGGGACTAGCGGAGAAGAGCAGTACTTC
cdr3_aa: CASSQEGTSGEEQYF

v_call: TRBV7-2
j_call: TRBJ1-6
clone_size: -
d_call: -
cdr3_nt: TGTGCCAGCAGCTTATACCCGACCACAGATTCACCCCTCCACTTT
cdr3_aa: CASSLYPTTDSPLHF

v_call: TRBV5-8
j_call: TRBJ2-2
clone_size: -
d_call: TRBD1
cdr3_nt: TGTGCCAGCAGAATCCGGACAGGGATCAACACCGGGGAGCTGTTTTTT
cdr3_aa: CASRIRTGINTGELFF

v_call: TRBV19
j_call: TRBJ2-7
clone_size: -
d_call: -
cdr3_nt: TGTGCCAGTAGTATACACGCCACAGGCTCGAGGTCCTACGAGCAGTACTTC
cdr3_aa: CASSIHATGSRSYEQYF

v_call: TRBV4-1
j_call: TRBJ1-6
clone_size: -
d_call: -
cdr3_nt: TGCGCCAGCAGCCAAGATGCAGGCGCTAATTCACCCCTCCACTTT
cdr3_aa: CASSQDAGANSPLHF

v_call: TRBV19
j_call: TRBJ2-7
clone_size: -
d_call: -
cdr3_nt: TGTGCCAGTAGTATCAGAGACGGGGTCTACGAGCAGTACTTC
cdr3_aa: CASSIRDGVYEQYF

v_call: TRBV4-1
j_call: TRBJ2-5
clone_size: once
d_call: TRBD2
cdr3_nt: TGCGCCAGCAGCCCAGCTGGGGGACGGACTAGCGGGGCGGGGGAGACCCAGTACTTC
cdr3_aa: CASSPAGGRTSGAGETQYF

v_call: TRBV30
j_call: TRBJ2-5
clone_size: -
d_call: TRBD1
cdr3_nt: TGTGCCTGGAGTCCGGACAGGGGCCTCGACCAAGAGACCCAGTACTTC
cdr3_aa: CAWSPDRGLDQETQYF

v_call: TRBV28
j_call: TRBJ2-7
clone_size: -
d_call: -
cdr3_nt: TGTGCCAGCAGGCCGGGACAAGCCTACGAGCAGTACTTC
cdr3_aa: CASRPGQAYEQYF

v_call: TRBV21-1
j_call: TRBJ2-1
clone_size: -
d_call: -
cdr3_nt: TGTGCCAGCAGCATATCCAAAGCTAGCGGGAGCTCCTACAATGAGCAGTTCTTC
cdr3_aa: CASSISKASGSSYNEQFF

v_call: TRBV28
j_call: TRBJ2-7
clone_size: -
d_call: TRBD2
cdr3_nt: TGTGCCAGCAGTTTGGCTAGCGGGACCTACGAGCAGTACTTC
cdr3_aa: CASSLASGTYEQYF

v_call: TRBV24-1
j_call: TRBJ1-4
clone_size: few
d_call: TRBD1
cdr3_nt: TGTGCCACCAGTGATTTTTCTCCAGGGGGCGTGGGGACTAATGAAAAACTGTTTTTT
cdr3_aa: CATSDFSPGGVGTNEKLFF

v_call: TRBV6-5
j_call: TRBJ2-5
clone_size: -
d_call: -
cdr3_nt: TGTGCCAGCAGTACAGCAAACCAAGAGACCCAGTACTTC
cdr3_aa: CASSTANQETQYF

v_call: TRBV29-1
j_call: TRBJ1-1
clone_size: -
d_call: -
cdr3_nt: TGCAGCGTTGAGGTTAATGCGGCTTTCTTT
cdr3_aa: CSVEVNAAFF

v_call: TRBV9
j_call: TRBJ2-1
clone_size: -
d_call: -
cdr3_nt: TGTGCCAGCAGCGGCTCATCGCCGAGCTCCTACAATGAGCAGTTCTTC
cdr3_aa: CASSGSSPSSYNEQFF

v_call: TRBV11-2
j_call: TRBJ1-2
clone_size: -
d_call: TRBD1
cdr3_nt: TGTGCCAGCAGCTTAGATGGTAGGACAGGGACCTTTGGCTACACCTTC
cdr3_aa: CASSLDGRTGTFGYTF

v_call: TRBV5-6
j_call: TRBJ1-1
clone_size: -
d_call: -
cdr3_nt: TGTGCCAGCAGGAGCTTGGGACAAGAAGCTTTCTTT
cdr3_aa: CASRSLGQEAFF

v_call: TRBV20-1
j_call: TRBJ2-7
clone_size: once
d_call: -
cdr3_nt: TGCAGTGCTGGCCTGGCTCAGGAGCAGTACTTC
cdr3_aa: CSAGLAQEQYF

v_call: TRBV10-1
j_call: TRBJ1-1
clone_size: -
d_call: -
cdr3_nt: TGCGCCAGCAGTGAGTCGGGCTGGTCCACTGAAGCTTTCTTT
cdr3_aa: CASSESGWSTEAFF